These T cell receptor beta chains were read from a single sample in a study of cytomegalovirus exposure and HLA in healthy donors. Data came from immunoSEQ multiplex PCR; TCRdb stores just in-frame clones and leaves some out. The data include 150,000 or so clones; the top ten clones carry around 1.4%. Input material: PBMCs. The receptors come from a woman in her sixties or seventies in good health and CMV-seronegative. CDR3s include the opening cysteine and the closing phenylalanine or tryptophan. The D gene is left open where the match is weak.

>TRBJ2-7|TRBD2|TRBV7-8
CASSWTSGSMSSYEQYF
TGTGCCAGCAGCTGGACTAGCGGGAGTATGAGCTCCTACGAGCAGTACTTC
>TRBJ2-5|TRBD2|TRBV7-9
CASTVPSGNTETQYF
TGTGCCAGCACCGTACCTAGCGGGAATACAGAGACCCAGTACTTC
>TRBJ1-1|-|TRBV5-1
CASSSGPGITEAFF
TGCGCCAGCAGCTCGGGTCCAGGGATTACTGAAGCTTTCTTT
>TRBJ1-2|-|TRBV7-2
CASSHRVNYGYTF
TGTGCCAGCAGCCACAGGGTCAACTATGGCTACACCTTC
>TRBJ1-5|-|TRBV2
CASSGLIRDQPQHF
TGTGCCAGCAGTGGGTTGATCCGGGATCAGCCCCAGCATTTT
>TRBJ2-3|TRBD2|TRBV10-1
CASSEWAGGDTDTQYF
TGCGCCAGCAGTGAGTGGGCGGGAGGCGACACAGATACGCAGTATTTT
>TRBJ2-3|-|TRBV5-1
CASSFRGSGTDTQYF
TGCGCCAGCAGCTTCCGGGGTTCGGGCACAGATACGCAGTATTTT
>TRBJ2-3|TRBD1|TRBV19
CASSRDSITDTQYF
TGTGCCAGTAGTAGGGACAGTATCACAGATACGCAGTATTTT
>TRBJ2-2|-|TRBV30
CAWSSRGNTGELFF
TGTGCCTGGAGTAGTCGGGGGAACACCGGGGAGCTGTTTTTT
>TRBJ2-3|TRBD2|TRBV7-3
CASSFLAGGTDTQYF
TGTGCCAGCAGCTTCCTAGCGGGAGGGACAGATACGCAGTATTTT
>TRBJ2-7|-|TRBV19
CASRDSIYEQYF
TGTGCCAGTAGGGACAGCATCTACGAGCAGTACTTC
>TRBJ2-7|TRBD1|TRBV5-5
CASSLEDRDNYEQYF
TGTGCCAGCAGCTTGGAGGACAGGGACAACTACGAGCAGTACTTC
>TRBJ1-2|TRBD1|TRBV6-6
CASSYTGAYGYTF
TGTGCCAGCAGTTACACAGGGGCCTATGGCTACACCTTC
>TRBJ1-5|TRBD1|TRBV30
CAWSRGQGIQPQHF
TGTGCCTGGAGTCGAGGACAGGGCATTCAGCCCCAGCATTTT
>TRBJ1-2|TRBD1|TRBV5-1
CASSLGQGNGYTF
TGCGCCAGCAGCTTGGGACAGGGCAATGGCTACACCTTC
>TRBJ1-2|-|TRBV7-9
CASSFLGWGGDYGYTF
TGTGCCAGCAGCTTTTTAGGCTGGGGGGGTGACTATGGCTACACCTTC
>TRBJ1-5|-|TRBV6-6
CASSYGSGAQPQHF
TGTGCCAGCAGTTACGGCTCAGGGGCCCAGCCCCAGCATTTT
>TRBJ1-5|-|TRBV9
CASSWEGSNQPQHF
TGTGCCAGCAGCTGGGAGGGTAGCAATCAGCCCCAGCATTTT
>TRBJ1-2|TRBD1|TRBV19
CASSIRLGQGGGYGYTF
TGTGCCAGTAGTATTAGGCTGGGACAGGGAGGAGGCTATGGCTACACCTTC
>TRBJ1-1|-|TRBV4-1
CASSQTWNTEAFF
TGCGCCAGCAGCCAGACATGGAACACTGAAGCTTTCTTT
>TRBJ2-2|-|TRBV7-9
CASSLRNSHTNTGELFF
TGTGCCAGCAGCTTACGTAACAGCCATACGAACACCGGGGAGCTGTTTTTT
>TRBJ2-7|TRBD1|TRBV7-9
CASRGQGNYEQYF
TGTGCCAGCAGGGGACAGGGAAACTACGAGCAGTACTTC
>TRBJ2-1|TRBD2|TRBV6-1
CASSTRGGAIGEQFF
TGTGCCAGCAGTACACGGGGGGGGGCGATCGGTGAGCAGTTCTTC
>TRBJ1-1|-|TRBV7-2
CASSLERETEAFF
TGTGCCAGCAGCTTAGAACGGGAGACTGAGGCTTTCTTT
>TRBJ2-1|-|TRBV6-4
CASSDSGRTYNEQFF
TGTGCCAGCAGTGACTCGGGCAGGACCTACAATGAGCAGTTCTTC
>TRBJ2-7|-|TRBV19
CASRKGLLDEQYF
TGTGCCAGTAGGAAGGGGCTCCTGGACGAGCAGTACTTC
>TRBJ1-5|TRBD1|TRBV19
CASSSYFSGTGILPQHF
TGTGCCAGTAGTTCGTACTTCTCCGGGACAGGTATTCTGCCCCAGCATTTT
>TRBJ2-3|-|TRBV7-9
CASSPTDTQYF
TGTGCCAGCAGCCCTACAGATACGCAGTATTTT
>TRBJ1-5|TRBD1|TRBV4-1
CASSPGQGGDQPQHF
TGCGCCAGCAGCCCCGGACAGGGTGGTGATCAGCCCCAGCATTTT
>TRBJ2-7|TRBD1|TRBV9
CASSSRDSYEQYF
TGTGCCAGCAGCTCTCGGGACAGCTACGAGCAGTACTTC
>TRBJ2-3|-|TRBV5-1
CASSLAPGTDTQYF
TGCGCCAGCAGCTTGGCCCCTGGCACAGATACGCAGTATTTT
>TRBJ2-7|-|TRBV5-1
CASSLAPGSYEQYF
TGCGCCAGCAGCTTGGCCCCGGGGTCCTACGAGCAGTACTTC
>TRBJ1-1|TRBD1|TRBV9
CASSVGDSEAFF
TGTGCCAGCAGCGTAGGGGACAGTGAAGCTTTCTTT
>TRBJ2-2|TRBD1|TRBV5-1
CASSTTGGNTGELFF
TGCGCCAGCAGTACGACAGGGGGTAACACCGGGGAGCTGTTTTTT
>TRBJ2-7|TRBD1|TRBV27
CASSFNRDRGYEQYF
TGTGCCAGCAGTTTTAACCGGGACAGGGGCTACGAGCAGTACTTC
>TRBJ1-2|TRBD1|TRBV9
CASSPSDRGSEGYTF
TGTGCCAGCAGCCCGTCGGACAGGGGGAGTGAGGGCTACACCTTC
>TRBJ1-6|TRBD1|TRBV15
CATSRGPTGDSPLHF
TGTGCCACCAGCAGAGGACCAACAGGGGATTCACCCCTCCACTTT
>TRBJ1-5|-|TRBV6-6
CASKGRVSNQPQHF
TGTGCCAGCAAGGGGAGGGTTAGCAATCAGCCCCAGCATTTT
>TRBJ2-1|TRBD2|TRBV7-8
CASSFPGRAYNEQFF
TGTGCCAGCAGCTTCCCCGGGAGGGCCTACAATGAGCAGTTCTTC
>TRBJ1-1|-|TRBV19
CASRKQGDTEAFF
TGTGCCAGTAGAAAACAGGGCGACACTGAAGCTTTCTTT
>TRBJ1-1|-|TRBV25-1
CASTLGAGEAFF
TGTGCCAGCACTCTTGGGGCGGGGGAAGCTTTCTTT
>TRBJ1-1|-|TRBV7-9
CASSLAGGGTEAFF
TGTGCCAGCAGCTTAGCGGGAGGTGGCACTGAAGCTTTCTTT
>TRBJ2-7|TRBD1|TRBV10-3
CAISEVGDRASYEQYF
TGTGCCATCAGTGAGGTTGGGGACAGGGCCTCCTACGAGCAGTACTTC
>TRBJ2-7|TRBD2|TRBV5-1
CASSSTVTSSRGEQYF
TGCGCCAGCAGCTCAACCGTGACTAGCAGTAGAGGCGAGCAGTACTTC
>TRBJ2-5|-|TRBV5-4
CASSFYREETQYF
TGTGCCAGCAGCTTTTACAGGGAGGAGACCCAGTACTTC
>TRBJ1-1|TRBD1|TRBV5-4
CASSFGQGAGDTEAFF
TGTGCCAGCAGTTTCGGACAGGGCGCGGGGGACACTGAAGCTTTCTTT
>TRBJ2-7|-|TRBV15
CATSRGDNQGPGKGQYF
TGTGCCACCAGCAGAGGAGATAATCAGGGTCCAGGAAAGGGGCAGTACTTC
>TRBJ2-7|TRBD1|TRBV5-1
CASSFGQGQTYEQYF
TGCGCCAGCAGCTTCGGACAGGGCCAAACCTACGAGCAGTACTTC
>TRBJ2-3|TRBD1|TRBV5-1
CASSPWTGSTDTQYF
TGCGCCAGCAGCCCCTGGACAGGGAGCACAGATACGCAGTATTTT
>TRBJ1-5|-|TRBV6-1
CASSLLVLPQHF
TGTGCCAGCAGTCTTTTAGTGTTGCCCCAGCATTTT
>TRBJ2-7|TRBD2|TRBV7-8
CASSSLAGGYEQYF
TGTGCCAGCAGCTCTTTAGCGGGCGGCTACGAGCAGTACTTC
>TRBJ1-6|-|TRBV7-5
CVRSPGTGGIRRSPLHF
TGTGTCAGAAGCCCCGGGACAGGGGGCATTCGGCGTTCACCCCTCCACTTT
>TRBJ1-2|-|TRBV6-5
CASSSRDTDYYGYTF
TGTGCCAGCAGCTCCCGGGACACTGACTACTATGGCTACACCTTC
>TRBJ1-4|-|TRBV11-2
CASSSRRVGAREKLFF
TGTGCCAGCAGCTCTCGAAGGGTGGGGGCGCGGGAAAAACTGTTTTTT
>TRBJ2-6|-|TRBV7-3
CASSLTRNSGANVLTF
TGTGCCAGCAGCTTAACGCGGAATTCTGGGGCCAACGTCCTGACTTTC
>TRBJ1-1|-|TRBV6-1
CASSDRGWALVTEAFF
TGTGCCAGCAGTGATCGGGGTTGGGCGCTGGTCACTGAAGCTTTCTTT
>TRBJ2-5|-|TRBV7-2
CASSLASGYQETQYF
TGTGCCAGCAGCTTAGCATCGGGGTACCAAGAGACCCAGTACTTC
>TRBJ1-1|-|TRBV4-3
CASSQAPDLEVDGEAFF
TGCGCCAGCAGCCAAGCGCCGGACCTGGAGGTTGATGGTGAAGCTTTCTTT
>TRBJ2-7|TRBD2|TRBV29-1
CSARVGGRSYEQYF
TGCAGCGCCAGGGTGGGCGGGAGGTCCTACGAGCAGTACTTC
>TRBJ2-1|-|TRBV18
CASRGQGKGWAYNEQFF
TGTGCCAGCCGAGGCCAGGGCAAAGGATGGGCCTACAATGAGCAGTTCTTC